The clone carrying this TCR beta chain was seen repeatedly, ten times or more. As yet, its antigen is unknown. TCRdb independently ran MiXCR on the 5' RACE reads; one entry per CDR3 protein. The sample consists of about 80,000 distinct CDR3 sequences, roughly 8% of them appearing once. The time point is: sample taken at primary tumor resection. The donor group consisted of 72 patients who had untreated, early-stage non-small cell lung cancer. The record originates from a study of spatial heterogeneity in lung cancer. Study-wide results and limits: Relative to follow-up, resection was when ubiquitous expanded tumor TCRs appeared more in blood.

This CDR3 has 14 amino acids. In germline, CDR1 is MGHRA, CDR2 YSYEKL. V was pared by 4 bases and J by 6 bases, with 3 bases of the junction left unmatched. This sample comprised PBMCs, obtained at surgery. The V gene is TRBV4-1, the J gene TRBJ2-1; 10 bases match TRBD1. This receptor was taken from a male donor with early-stage non-small cell lung cancer. CDR3 nucleotides: TGCGCCAGCAGCCTCTGGACAGGGGGCAATGAGCAGTTCTTC. It specifies CASSLWTGGNEQFF.